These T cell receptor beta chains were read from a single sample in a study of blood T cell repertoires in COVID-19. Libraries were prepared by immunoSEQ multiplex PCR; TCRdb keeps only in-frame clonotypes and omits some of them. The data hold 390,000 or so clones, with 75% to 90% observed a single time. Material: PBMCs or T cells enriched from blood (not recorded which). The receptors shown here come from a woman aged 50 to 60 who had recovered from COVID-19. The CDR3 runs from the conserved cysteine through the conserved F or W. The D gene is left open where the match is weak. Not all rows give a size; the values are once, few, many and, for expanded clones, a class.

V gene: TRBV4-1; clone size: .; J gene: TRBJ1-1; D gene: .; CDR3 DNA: TGCGCCAGCAGCCAAGGGCACGGAGCGAACACTGAAGCTTTCTTT; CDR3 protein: CASSQGHGANTEAFF
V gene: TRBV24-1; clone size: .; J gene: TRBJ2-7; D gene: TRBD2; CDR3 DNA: TGTGCCACCAGTGATTTGCGGCTAGCGGAACCCTACGAGCAGTACTTC; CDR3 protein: CATSDLRLAEPYEQYF
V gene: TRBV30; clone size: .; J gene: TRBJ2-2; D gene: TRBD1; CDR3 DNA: TGTGCCTGGAGTAGAGGGGACAGGGGGGCCGGGGAGCTGTTTTTT; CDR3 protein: CAWSRGDRGAGELFF
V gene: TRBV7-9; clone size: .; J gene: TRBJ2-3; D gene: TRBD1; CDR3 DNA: TGTGCCAGCAGCACAAGGACAGGGGGAGATACGCAGTATTTT; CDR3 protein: CASSTRTGGDTQYF
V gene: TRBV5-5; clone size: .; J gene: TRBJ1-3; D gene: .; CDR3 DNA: TGTGCCAGCAGCTGGGGTCCCCCAGGGTCTGGAAACACCATATATTTT; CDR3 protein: CASSWGPPGSGNTIYF
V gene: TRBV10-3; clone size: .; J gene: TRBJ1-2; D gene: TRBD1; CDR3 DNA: TGTGCCACCCAACCGGGACAGTCGGGCTACACCTTC; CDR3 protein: CATQPGQSGYTF
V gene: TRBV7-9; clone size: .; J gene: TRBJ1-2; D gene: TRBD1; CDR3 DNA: TGTGCCAGCAGCGAACAGGGACAGGCGTACTATGGCTACACCTTC; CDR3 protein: CASSEQGQAYYGYTF
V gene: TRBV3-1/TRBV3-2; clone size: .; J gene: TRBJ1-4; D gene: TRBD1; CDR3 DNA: TGTGCCAGCAGCCAAGCTGCTCGGACAGGGAATGAAAAACTGTTTTTT; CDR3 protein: CASSQAARTGNEKLFF
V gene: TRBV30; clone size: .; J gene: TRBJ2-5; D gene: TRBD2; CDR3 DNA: TGTGCCTGCGACACTAGCGGGGTGGGGGAGACCCAGTACTTC; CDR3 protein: CACDTSGVGETQYF
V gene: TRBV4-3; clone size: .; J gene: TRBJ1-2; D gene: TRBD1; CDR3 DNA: TGCGCCAGCAGCCAAGGGAAGGGGGCCTATGGCTACACCTTC; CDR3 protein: CASSQGKGAYGYTF
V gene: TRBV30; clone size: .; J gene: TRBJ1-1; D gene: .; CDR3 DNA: TGTGCCGGGGTGGCATTGGTTGCTTTCTTT; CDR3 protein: CAGVALVAFF
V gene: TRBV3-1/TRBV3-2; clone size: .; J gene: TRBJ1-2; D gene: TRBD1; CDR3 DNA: TGTGCCAGCAGCCAACCGACAGGGGGTTTATCTGGCTACACCTTC; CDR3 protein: CASSQPTGGLSGYTF
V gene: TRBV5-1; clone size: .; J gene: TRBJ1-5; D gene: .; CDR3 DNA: TGCGCCAGCAGCCCGGATGACTCTTCCAATCAGCCCCAGCATTTT; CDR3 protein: CASSPDDSSNQPQHF
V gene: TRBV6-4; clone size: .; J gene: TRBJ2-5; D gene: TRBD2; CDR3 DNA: TGTGCCAGCAACCTCACCTGCCCTGGGACTAGCGCGATAGGGGAGACCCAGTACTTC; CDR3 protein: CASNLTCPGTSAIGETQYF
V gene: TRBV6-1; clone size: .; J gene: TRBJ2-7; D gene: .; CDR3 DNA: TGTGCCAGCAGTGAAGTACCGGGAACCTACGAGCAGTACTTC; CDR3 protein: CASSEVPGTYEQYF
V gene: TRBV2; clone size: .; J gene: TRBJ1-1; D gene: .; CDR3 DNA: TGTGCCAGCAGTGATCAGGGAATGGTTAGCACTGAAGCTTTCTTT; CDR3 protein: CASSDQGMVSTEAFF
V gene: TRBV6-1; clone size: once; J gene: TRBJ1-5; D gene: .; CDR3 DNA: TGTGCCAGCAGTGAGCAGGGATCCATGCAGCCCCAGCATTTT; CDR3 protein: CASSEQGSMQPQHF
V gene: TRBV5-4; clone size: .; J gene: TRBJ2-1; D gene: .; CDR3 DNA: TGTGCCAGCAGCTTCCCCGGGAGAGGTGAGCAGTTCTTC; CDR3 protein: CASSFPGRGEQFF
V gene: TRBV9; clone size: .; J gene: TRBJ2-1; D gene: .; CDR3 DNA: TGTGCCAGCAGCGTAGGGGGGCCTTCCTACAATGAGCAGTTCTTC; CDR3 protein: CASSVGGPSYNEQFF
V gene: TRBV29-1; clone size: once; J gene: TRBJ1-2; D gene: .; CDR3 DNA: TGCAGCGTTAGGGGGGGGCAGACTAACTATGGCTACACCTTC; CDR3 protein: CSVRGGQTNYGYTF
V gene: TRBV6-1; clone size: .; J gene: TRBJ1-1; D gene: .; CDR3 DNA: TGTGCCAGCAGTGAACAGGGGTCCCGACTTGAAGCTTTCTTT; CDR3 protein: CASSEQGSRLEAFF
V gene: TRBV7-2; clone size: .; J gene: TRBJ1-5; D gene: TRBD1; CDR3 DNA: TGTGCCAGCAGCGCGGACAGGGTTCAGCCCCAGCATTTT; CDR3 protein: CASSADRVQPQHF
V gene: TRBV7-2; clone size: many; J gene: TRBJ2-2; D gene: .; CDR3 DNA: TGTGCCAGCAGCGCGGTGGCGGGAATAACCGGGGAGCTGTTTTTT; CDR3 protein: CASSAVAGITGELFF
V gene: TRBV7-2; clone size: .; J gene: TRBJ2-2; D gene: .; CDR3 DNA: TGTGCCAGCAGCCCCTCCGGGGGGAACACCGGGGAGCTGTTTTTT; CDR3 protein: CASSPSGGNTGELFF
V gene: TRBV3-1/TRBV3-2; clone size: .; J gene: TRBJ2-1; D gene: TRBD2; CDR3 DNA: TGTGCCAGCAGCCCCTATAGCGGGGGACCGTACAATGAGCAGTTCTTC; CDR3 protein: CASSPYSGGPYNEQFF
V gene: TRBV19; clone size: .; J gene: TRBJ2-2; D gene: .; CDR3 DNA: TGTGCCAGTCACAGGGAAACCAACACCGGGGAGCTGTTTTTT; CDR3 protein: CASHRETNTGELFF
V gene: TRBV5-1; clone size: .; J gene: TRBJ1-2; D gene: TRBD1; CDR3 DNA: TGCGCCAGCAGCTTTTTTACAGGGGATGGTGGCTACACCTTC; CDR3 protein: CASSFFTGDGGYTF
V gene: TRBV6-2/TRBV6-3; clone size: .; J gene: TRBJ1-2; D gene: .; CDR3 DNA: TGTGCCAGCAGCAACGCGGGAGGGAACTATGGCTACACCTTC; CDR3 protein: CASSNAGGNYGYTF
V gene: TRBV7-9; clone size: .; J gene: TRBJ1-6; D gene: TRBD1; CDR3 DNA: TGTGCCAGCAGCATTGCGGGACAGGGAGGGCCGGGGCATTCACCCCTCCACTTT; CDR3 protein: CASSIAGQGGPGHSPLHF
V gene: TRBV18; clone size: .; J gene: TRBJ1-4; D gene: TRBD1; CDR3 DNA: TGTGCCAGCTCATTAACAGGGACAGCCTCCAATGAAAAACTGTTTTTT; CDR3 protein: CASSLTGTASNEKLFF
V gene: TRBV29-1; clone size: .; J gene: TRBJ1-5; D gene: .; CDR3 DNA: TGCAGCGTTGAATTGAGTCGCAATCAGCCCCAGCATTTT; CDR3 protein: CSVELSRNQPQHF
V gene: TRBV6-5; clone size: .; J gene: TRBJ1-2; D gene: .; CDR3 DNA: TGTGCCAGCCAACCCGACACGAACTATGGCTACACCTTC; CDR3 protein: CASQPDTNYGYTF
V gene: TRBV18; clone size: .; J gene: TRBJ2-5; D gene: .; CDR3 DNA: TGTGCCAGCTCACCAAGAATCGGAGAGACCCAGTACTTC; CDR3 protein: CASSPRIGETQYF
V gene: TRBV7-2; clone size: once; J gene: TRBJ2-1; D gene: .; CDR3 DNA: TGTGCCAGCAGCTTATCAGGGCCAGGCGAATACAATGAGCAGTTCTTC; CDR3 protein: CASSLSGPGEYNEQFF
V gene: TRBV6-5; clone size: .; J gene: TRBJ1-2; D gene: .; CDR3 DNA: TGTGCCAGCAGTTCTCAGGGCGGGGGAGGCTACACCTTC; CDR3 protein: CASSSQGGGGYTF
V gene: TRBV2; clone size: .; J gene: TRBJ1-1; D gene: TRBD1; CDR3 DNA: TGTGCCAGCAGCGGACAGGCCGTAGGAGAAGCTTTCTTT; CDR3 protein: CASSGQAVGEAFF
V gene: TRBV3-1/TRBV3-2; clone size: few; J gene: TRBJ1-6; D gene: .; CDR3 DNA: TGTGCCAGCACCCCTTTTTTCCGGGGATCACCCCTCCACTTT; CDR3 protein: CASTPFFRGSPLHF
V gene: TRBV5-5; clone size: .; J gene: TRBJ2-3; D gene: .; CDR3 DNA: TGTGCCAGCAGCTTCCATCACTTGGCGGGAGATACGCAGTATTTT; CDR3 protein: CASSFHHLAGDTQYF
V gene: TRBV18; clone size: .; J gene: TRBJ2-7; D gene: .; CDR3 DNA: TGTGCCAGCTCACCACCGGGCCGCTACGAGCAGTACTTC; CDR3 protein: CASSPPGRYEQYF
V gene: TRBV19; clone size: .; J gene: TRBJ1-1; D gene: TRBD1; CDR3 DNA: TGTGCCAGGGAGGACAGGGCGAACACTGAAGCTTTCTTT; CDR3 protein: CAREDRANTEAFF
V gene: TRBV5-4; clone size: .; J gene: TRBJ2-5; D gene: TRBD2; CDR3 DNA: TGTGCCAGCAGCCCCGGACGAGCGGGGGAGACCCAGTACTTC; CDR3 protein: CASSPGRAGETQYF
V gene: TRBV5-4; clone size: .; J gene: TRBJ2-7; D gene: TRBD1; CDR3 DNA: TGTGCCAGCAGCACAGGGGGTGGGGGCTACGAGCAGTACTTC; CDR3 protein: CASSTGGGGYEQYF
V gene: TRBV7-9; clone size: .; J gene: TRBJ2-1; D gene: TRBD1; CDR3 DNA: TGTGCCAGCAGACCACAGGGGGACTCCTACAATGAGCAGTTCTTC; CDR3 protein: CASRPQGDSYNEQFF